These T cell receptor beta chains were read from a single sample in a study of T cell repertoires in cytomegalovirus infection. Their antigens remain unidentified. TCRdb used MiXCR to reprocess the reads, holding one entry per CDR3 protein. The sample consists of around 430,000 distinct CDR3 sequences, 40% to 50% of them appearing once. Specimen: cultured PBMCs, collected from culture after CMV antigen stimulation. The source of these receptors is a human donor in good health (CMV status not recorded). Some clones in this sample may be carry-over from other donors' samples. The CDR3 runs from the conserved cysteine through the conserved F or W. Fields, in order: D gene, clone size, J gene, V gene, CDR3 DNA, CDR3 protein. The D gene is left open where the match is weak. Clone size is not always given. Where it is, it says once, few, many or a class for expanded clones.

D: TRBD1; size: few; J: TRBJ1-2; V: TRBV4-2; DNA: TGTGCCAGCAGCCAAGATAGCGGACAGGGCATCTATGGCTACACCTTC; CDR3: CASSQDSGQGIYGYTF
D: TRBD2; size: .; J: TRBJ2-3; V: TRBV20-1; DNA: TGCAGTGCTCAGATACCGGGACTAGCGCAGTATTTT; CDR3: CSAQIPGLAQYF
D: .; size: .; J: TRBJ2-1; V: TRBV20-1; DNA: TGCAGTGCGCTGAACAGAATTGGGTACAATGAGCAGTTCTTC; CDR3: CSALNRIGYNEQFF
D: TRBD1; size: .; J: TRBJ2-7; V: TRBV29-1; DNA: TGCAGCGCCCCGGGACAGGGTGCCGAGCAGTACTTC; CDR3: CSAPGQGAEQYF
D: .; size: .; J: TRBJ2-7; V: TRBV7-2; DNA: TGTGCCAGCAGCTCTATAGTGGGGGGCCACGAGCAGTACTTC; CDR3: CASSSIVGGHEQYF
D: .; size: few; J: TRBJ2-7; V: TRBV6-1; DNA: TGTGCCAGCAGTTACCTGAGCGGAGTCACCTACGAGCAGTACTTC; CDR3: CASSYLSGVTYEQYF
D: TRBD1; size: few; J: TRBJ1-1; V: TRBV10-3; DNA: TGTGCCATCAGTGGACAGGGGTCGACTGAAGCTTTCTTT; CDR3: CAISGQGSTEAFF
D: .; size: few; J: TRBJ2-3; V: TRBV11-2; DNA: TGTGCCAGCAGCACCGGCGGGGATACGCAGTATTTT; CDR3: CASSTGGDTQYF
D: .; size: few; J: TRBJ1-1; V: TRBV7-2; DNA: TGTGCCAGCAGCTTAGGAGACAGTCGACCCGCGAACACTGAAGCTTTCTTT; CDR3: CASSLGDSRPANTEAFF
D: TRBD2; size: .; J: TRBJ2-3; V: TRBV7-2; DNA: TGTGCCAGCAGCCCCGCTAGCGGGGGGTACGCAGATACGCAGTATTTT; CDR3: CASSPASGGYADTQYF
D: TRBD1; size: .; J: TRBJ1-5; V: TRBV6-5; DNA: TGTGCCAGCAGTCCGGGACAGATCTATAGCAATCAGCCCCAGCATTTT; CDR3: CASSPGQIYSNQPQHF
D: .; size: .; J: TRBJ1-2; V: TRBV7-6; DNA: TGTGCCAGCAGCTTAGCAAGGGTTGACTATGGCTACACCTTC; CDR3: CASSLARVDYGYTF
D: TRBD1; size: .; J: TRBJ2-1; V: TRBV7-3; DNA: TGTGCCAGCAGCCCTCCCCGGACAGGGGGCTATAGGCAGTTCTTC; CDR3: CASSPPRTGGYRQFF
D: .; size: many; J: TRBJ1-2; V: TRBV7-2; DNA: TGTGCCAGCAGCCCCGGACTGCACGCGGGCTACACCTTC; CDR3: CASSPGLHAGYTF
D: .; size: few; J: TRBJ2-7; V: TRBV7-6; DNA: TGTGCCAGCAGCTTAGGTACAGCTAGCTCCTACGAGCAGTACTTC; CDR3: CASSLGTASSYEQYF
D: TRBD2; size: few; J: TRBJ2-5; V: TRBV7-2; DNA: TGTGCCAGCAGCTTACTAGCGGGGAAAGAGACCCAGTACTTC; CDR3: CASSLLAGKETQYF
D: .; size: few; J: TRBJ2-3; V: TRBV7-6; DNA: TGTGCCAGCAGCCCTTTGGGAAACCCCACAGATACGCAGTATTTT; CDR3: CASSPLGNPTDTQYF
D: .; size: once; J: TRBJ1-5; V: TRBV6-5; DNA: TGTGCCAGCAGAGGTGGGGGGGGGCCGCATCAGCCCCAGCATTTT; CDR3: CASRGGGGPHQPQHF
D: .; size: .; J: TRBJ1-1; V: TRBV7-2; DNA: TGTGCCAGCAGCTTAGCGCGCGGCGCCGGTGAAGCTTTCTTT; CDR3: CASSLARGAGEAFF
D: .; size: few; J: TRBJ1-1; V: TRBV7-8; DNA: TGTGCCAGCAGCTTAGGTCCTCTGAGGACTGAAGCTTTCTTT; CDR3: CASSLGPLRTEAFF
D: .; size: few; J: TRBJ1-2; V: TRBV12-3/TRBV12-4; DNA: TGTGCCAGCAGGGGGTGGGGACTCGACACCTTC; CDR3: CASRGWGLDTF
D: TRBD1; size: few; J: TRBJ2-4; V: TRBV7-9; DNA: TGTGCCAGCAGCTTGGTGGACAGGAATGGCAAAAACATTCAGTACTTC; CDR3: CASSLVDRNGKNIQYF
D: .; size: few; J: TRBJ1-2; V: TRBV6-1; DNA: TGTGCCAGCAGAACACCAGGGGAGGGTGGCTACACCTTC; CDR3: CASRTPGEGGYTF
D: .; size: .; J: TRBJ1-2; V: TRBV29-1; DNA: TGCAGCGTTTCGTCGGGCAATTATGGCTACACCTTC; CDR3: CSVSSGNYGYTF
D: .; size: many; J: TRBJ2-1; V: TRBV7-2; DNA: TGTGCCAGCAGCCCCTGGGGGGAATTTTTTGGTGAGCAGTTCTTC; CDR3: CASSPWGEFFGEQFF
D: TRBD1; size: .; J: TRBJ2-3; V: TRBV11-2; DNA: TGTGCCAGCAGCTTAGGGATCGACAGGGGGAAGTCGGCTCTAAGCACAGATACGCAGTATTTT; CDR3: CASSLGIDRGKSALSTDTQYF
D: .; size: many; J: TRBJ1-1; V: TRBV7-2; DNA: TGTGCCAGCAGCTTAGCCATCTGGGGGAGCACTGAAGCTTTCTTT; CDR3: CASSLAIWGSTEAFF